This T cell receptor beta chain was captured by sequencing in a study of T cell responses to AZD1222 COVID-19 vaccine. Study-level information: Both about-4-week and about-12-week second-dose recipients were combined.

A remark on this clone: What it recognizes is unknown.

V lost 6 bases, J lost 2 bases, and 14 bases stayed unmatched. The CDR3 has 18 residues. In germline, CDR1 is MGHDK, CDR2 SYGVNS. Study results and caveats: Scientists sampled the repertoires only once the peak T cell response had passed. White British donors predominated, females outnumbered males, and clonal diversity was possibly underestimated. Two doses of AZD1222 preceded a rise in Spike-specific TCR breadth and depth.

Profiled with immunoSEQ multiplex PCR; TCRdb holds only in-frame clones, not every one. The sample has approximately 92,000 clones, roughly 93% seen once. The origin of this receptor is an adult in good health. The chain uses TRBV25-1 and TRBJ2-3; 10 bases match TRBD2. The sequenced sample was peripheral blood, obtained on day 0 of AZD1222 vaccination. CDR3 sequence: CASSSTLGLAGDTDTQYF. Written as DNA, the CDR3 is TGTGCCAGCAGCTCTACCCTGGGGCTAGCGGGGGACACAGATACGCAGTATTTT.